The rows below give T cell receptor beta chains drawn from one sample of a study of T cell repertoires in cytomegalovirus infection. For these receptors, no antigen is known. One entry per CDR3 protein, called by TCRdb with MiXCR from the reads. Of fewer than 150,000 distinct CDR3 sequences listed, about 33% were seen once; the top ten hold roughly two fifths. The sample in question was CD8+ T cells from cultured PBMCs, obtained from culture after CMV antigen stimulation. The receptors shown here come from a human donor in good health (CMV status not recorded). Some clones in this sample may be carry-over from other donors' samples. Each CDR3 is given with its conserved first and last residue. D genes are given only for firm matches. Clone sizes are given selectively: once, few, many, or a class where the clone is expanded.

d_call: -; j_call: TRBJ1-5; clone_size: few; v_call: TRBV6-2/TRBV6-3; cdr3_nt: TGTGCCAGCAGTGACGAAACAGGGTTTAGCAATCAGCCCCAGCATTTT; cdr3_aa: CASSDETGFSNQPQHF
d_call: TRBD1; j_call: TRBJ2-7; clone_size: many; v_call: TRBV19; cdr3_nt: TGTGCCAGTAGTATTCGCCCTACTACAGGGGGCACCAAGAACGAGCAGTACTTC; cdr3_aa: CASSIRPTTGGTKNEQYF
d_call: TRBD1; j_call: TRBJ1-4; clone_size: few; v_call: TRBV4-3; cdr3_nt: TGCGCCAGCAGCCAAAGCGGAGTGAGGACAGGGGCCAGGCGCAGGGAAAAACTGTTTTTT; cdr3_aa: CASSQSGVRTGARRREKLFF
d_call: TRBD2; j_call: TRBJ2-1; clone_size: few; v_call: TRBV3-1; cdr3_nt: TGTGCCAGCAGCCAAGACCAGCGGGAAACTTACAATGAGCAGTTCTTC; cdr3_aa: CASSQDQRETYNEQFF
d_call: -; j_call: TRBJ1-2; clone_size: -; v_call: TRBV7-9; cdr3_nt: TGTGCCAGCAGCTCCTCAATGGGAATACATCACGGCTACACCTTC; cdr3_aa: CASSSSMGIHHGYTF
d_call: -; j_call: TRBJ2-1; clone_size: few; v_call: TRBV18; cdr3_nt: TGTGCCAGCTCAACGACTATCTTTGATGAGCAGTTCTTC; cdr3_aa: CASSTTIFDEQFF
d_call: -; j_call: TRBJ2-7; clone_size: -; v_call: TRBV7-4; cdr3_nt: TGTGCCAGCAGCTATCAGACAGGAGCCCCCCAAGAGCAGTACTTC; cdr3_aa: CASSYQTGAPQEQYF
d_call: -; j_call: TRBJ2-7; clone_size: few; v_call: TRBV7-9; cdr3_nt: TGTGCCAGCAGCGATTCTCCCCTAAATCCCTACGAGCAGTACTTC; cdr3_aa: CASSDSPLNPYEQYF
d_call: -; j_call: TRBJ2-7; clone_size: -; v_call: TRBV19; cdr3_nt: TGTGCCAGTAGTACTAACAGGTTCCGGAGATTGTACGAGCAGTACTTC; cdr3_aa: CASSTNRFRRLYEQYF
d_call: TRBD1; j_call: TRBJ1-1; clone_size: few; v_call: TRBV6-6; cdr3_nt: TGTGCCAGCAGTCTACAGGGGGCGAGTACTGAAGCTTTCTTT; cdr3_aa: CASSLQGASTEAFF
d_call: TRBD1; j_call: TRBJ2-2; clone_size: -; v_call: TRBV12-3/TRBV12-4; cdr3_nt: TGTGCCAGCAGTTCCTACAGGGGAGAAGGGGCCGGGGAGCTGTTTTTT; cdr3_aa: CASSSYRGEGAGELFF
d_call: TRBD1; j_call: TRBJ2-2; clone_size: -; v_call: TRBV20-1; cdr3_nt: TGCAGTGCGATCGACAGGGGGAGTGACGGGGAGCTGTTTTTT; cdr3_aa: CSAIDRGSDGELFF
d_call: TRBD1; j_call: TRBJ1-1; clone_size: -; v_call: TRBV6-1; cdr3_nt: TGTGCCAGCAGTGTCCGTAGGGGGCCGAACACTGAAGCTTTCTTT; cdr3_aa: CASSVRRGPNTEAFF
d_call: -; j_call: TRBJ2-7; clone_size: -; v_call: TRBV7-7; cdr3_nt: TGTGCTAGCAGCTTAGAGCTGAGCTCCTACGAGCAGTACTTC; cdr3_aa: CASSLELSSYEQYF
d_call: TRBD1; j_call: TRBJ2-3; clone_size: many; v_call: TRBV28; cdr3_nt: TGTGCCAGCAGTTCTTACAGGGGTTATACAGATACGCAGTATTTT; cdr3_aa: CASSSYRGYTDTQYF
d_call: -; j_call: TRBJ2-3; clone_size: -; v_call: TRBV11-2; cdr3_nt: TGTGCCAGCAGCTTATATTCGCTTGATACGCAGTATTTT; cdr3_aa: CASSLYSLDTQYF
d_call: TRBD2; j_call: TRBJ2-1; clone_size: -; v_call: TRBV20-1; cdr3_nt: TGCAGTGCTAGTCGCTTACCAGCGGGGTTACAGTTGGAGCAGTTCTTC; cdr3_aa: CSASRLPAGLQLEQFF
d_call: -; j_call: TRBJ1-1; clone_size: few; v_call: TRBV29-1; cdr3_nt: TGCAGCGTTGCTTTCAAGGAGAACACTGAAGCTTTCTTT; cdr3_aa: CSVAFKENTEAFF
d_call: -; j_call: TRBJ1-5; clone_size: -; v_call: TRBV20-1; cdr3_nt: TGCAGTGCGGAAACACGAGATAGCAATCAGCCCCAGCATTTT; cdr3_aa: CSAETRDSNQPQHF
d_call: -; j_call: TRBJ2-1; clone_size: few; v_call: TRBV20-1; cdr3_nt: TGCAGTGCTAGGATTCGAGGGCTAGCAGACGGCAATGAGCAGTTCTTC; cdr3_aa: CSARIRGLADGNEQFF
d_call: -; j_call: TRBJ2-7; clone_size: -; v_call: TRBV7-8; cdr3_nt: TGTGCCAGCAGCTCCCGGGCCAGAGGATATTACGAGCAGTACTTC; cdr3_aa: CASSSRARGYYEQYF
d_call: TRBD1; j_call: TRBJ1-2; clone_size: few; v_call: TRBV6-1; cdr3_nt: TGTGCCAGCAGTGAGACAGGGAACTATGGCTACACCTTC; cdr3_aa: CASSETGNYGYTF
d_call: -; j_call: TRBJ1-2; clone_size: -; v_call: TRBV7-9; cdr3_nt: TGTGCCAGCAGCTTAGGGGCGAGGTCCCCCCTGGGCTATGGCTACACCTTC; cdr3_aa: CASSLGARSPLGYGYTF
d_call: -; j_call: TRBJ2-7; clone_size: few; v_call: TRBV7-9; cdr3_nt: TGTGCCAGCAGCTTAAGGGTGGGATACGAGCAGTACTTC; cdr3_aa: CASSLRVGYEQYF
d_call: -; j_call: TRBJ1-1; clone_size: -; v_call: TRBV6-5; cdr3_nt: TGTGCCAGCAGTTACAGTTTGGGCGGGGGGGTCTTTGAAGCTTTCTTT; cdr3_aa: CASSYSLGGGVFEAFF
d_call: -; j_call: TRBJ2-5; clone_size: -; v_call: TRBV27; cdr3_nt: TGTGCCAGCAGATCTAACGGCGCTAACCAAGAGACCCAGTACTTC; cdr3_aa: CASRSNGANQETQYF
d_call: TRBD2; j_call: TRBJ2-1; clone_size: -; v_call: TRBV27; cdr3_nt: TGTGCCAGCAGTATAGCGGGGCCTTCCTACAATGAGCAGTTCTTC; cdr3_aa: CASSIAGPSYNEQFF
d_call: -; j_call: TRBJ2-7; clone_size: -; v_call: TRBV28; cdr3_nt: TGTGCCAGCAGTTTAGCGGGACGGATTAACTCCTACGAGCAGTACTTC; cdr3_aa: CASSLAGRINSYEQYF
d_call: -; j_call: TRBJ1-2; clone_size: few; v_call: TRBV6-6; cdr3_nt: TGTGCCAGCAGTTACAGCAGGGCACCAGTTAACTATGGCTACACCTTC; cdr3_aa: CASSYSRAPVNYGYTF
d_call: TRBD1; j_call: TRBJ2-7; clone_size: -; v_call: TRBV10-3; cdr3_nt: TGTGCCATCAGTGAACAGGGGGTACACGAGCAGTACTTC; cdr3_aa: CAISEQGVHEQYF
d_call: TRBD2; j_call: TRBJ2-5; clone_size: -; v_call: TRBV20-1; cdr3_nt: TGCAGTGCACGGGAGGTAGCGGGGGAAGAGACCCAGTACTTC; cdr3_aa: CSAREVAGEETQYF
d_call: -; j_call: TRBJ1-1; clone_size: -; v_call: TRBV6-6; cdr3_nt: TGTGCCAGCAGTTACTCGAGCTGGGCCCAGAGAACTGAAGCTTTCTTT; cdr3_aa: CASSYSSWAQRTEAFF
d_call: -; j_call: TRBJ2-7; clone_size: -; v_call: TRBV7-2; cdr3_nt: TGTGCCAGCAGCTTAGGCCCAGACTACGAGCAGTACTTC; cdr3_aa: CASSLGPDYEQYF
d_call: TRBD1; j_call: TRBJ2-1; clone_size: once; v_call: TRBV12-3/TRBV12-4; cdr3_nt: TGTGCCAGCAGTTTCCACCCGGACAGGGTGATATACAATGAGCAGTTCTTC; cdr3_aa: CASSFHPDRVIYNEQFF
d_call: -; j_call: TRBJ2-7; clone_size: -; v_call: TRBV12-3/TRBV12-4; cdr3_nt: TGTGCCAGCAGCTGGGGGGCTTTTACCTACGAGCAGTACTTC; cdr3_aa: CASSWGAFTYEQYF
d_call: TRBD1; j_call: TRBJ2-3; clone_size: -; v_call: TRBV10-3; cdr3_nt: TGTGCCATCAGTTCCCCGGACAGGGGGCCGACAGATACGCAGTATTTT; cdr3_aa: CAISSPDRGPTDTQYF
d_call: -; j_call: TRBJ2-2; clone_size: -; v_call: TRBV11-2; cdr3_nt: TGTGCCAGCAGCTTATTCTCAGCTCAATGGCCCGGGGAGCTGTTTTTT; cdr3_aa: CASSLFSAQWPGELFF
d_call: -; j_call: TRBJ2-7; clone_size: -; v_call: TRBV7-2; cdr3_nt: TGTGCCAGCGGCTTTCGCCCCGTTGGGAATGTGCAGTACTTC; cdr3_aa: CASGFRPVGNVQYF
d_call: TRBD1; j_call: TRBJ1-1; clone_size: few; v_call: TRBV6-1; cdr3_nt: TGTGCCAGCAGTTCGGACAGGGGACATGGAAACACTGAAGCTTTCTTT; cdr3_aa: CASSSDRGHGNTEAFF
d_call: -; j_call: TRBJ2-4; clone_size: once; v_call: TRBV6-6; cdr3_nt: TGTGCCAGCAGTTACGGACGGGGGATTCAGTACTTC; cdr3_aa: CASSYGRGIQYF
d_call: -; j_call: TRBJ2-1; clone_size: -; v_call: TRBV2; cdr3_nt: TGTGCCAGCAGTGAGAGCCGCGGGGTCTACAATGAGCAGTTCTTC; cdr3_aa: CASSESRGVYNEQFF
d_call: -; j_call: TRBJ1-1; clone_size: few; v_call: TRBV7-9; cdr3_nt: TGTGCCAGCAACACTTGGGGTGGGACTGAAGCTTTCTTT; cdr3_aa: CASNTWGGTEAFF
d_call: -; j_call: TRBJ1-5; clone_size: many; v_call: TRBV6-1; cdr3_nt: TGTGCCAGCAGTGAGGGCAGACATCAGCCCCAGCATTTT; cdr3_aa: CASSEGRHQPQHF
d_call: -; j_call: TRBJ2-6; clone_size: -; v_call: TRBV4-1; cdr3_nt: TGCGCCAGCAGCCAAGATCGGTTCGGGGTTGGGGCCAACGTCCTGACTTTC; cdr3_aa: CASSQDRFGVGANVLTF
d_call: -; j_call: TRBJ2-7; clone_size: few; v_call: TRBV7-3; cdr3_nt: TGTGCCAGCAGCTTAAAAGGGTTCTACGAGCAGTACTTC; cdr3_aa: CASSLKGFYEQYF
d_call: -; j_call: TRBJ2-3; clone_size: -; v_call: TRBV11-2; cdr3_nt: TGTGCCAGCAGCTTGAGCCGTCTAACCACAGATACGCAGTATTTT; cdr3_aa: CASSLSRLTTDTQYF
d_call: -; j_call: TRBJ2-6; clone_size: many; v_call: TRBV7-2; cdr3_nt: TGTGCCAGCAGCTTCTTCTCTGGCAGGGGCTCTGGGGCCAACGTCCTGACTTTC; cdr3_aa: CASSFFSGRGSGANVLTF
d_call: -; j_call: TRBJ1-1; clone_size: -; v_call: TRBV6-4; cdr3_nt: TGTGCCAGCAGCACTCACAGGAACACTGAAGCTTTCTTT; cdr3_aa: CASSTHRNTEAFF
d_call: -; j_call: TRBJ1-6; clone_size: -; v_call: TRBV20-1; cdr3_nt: TGCAGTGCTAGTACCAGGGACTATAATTCACCCCTCCACTTT; cdr3_aa: CSASTRDYNSPLHF
d_call: -; j_call: TRBJ1-2; clone_size: -; v_call: TRBV29-1; cdr3_nt: TGCAGCGTTGAGGGTTGGTTCAGAACTAACTATGGCTACACCTTC; cdr3_aa: CSVEGWFRTNYGYTF
d_call: -; j_call: TRBJ2-3; clone_size: few; v_call: TRBV14; cdr3_nt: TGTGCCAGCAGCCAAGATCGGACGGGAGGCACAGATACGCAGTATTTT; cdr3_aa: CASSQDRTGGTDTQYF
d_call: TRBD1; j_call: TRBJ1-5; clone_size: -; v_call: TRBV6-2/TRBV6-3; cdr3_nt: TGTGCCAGCAGACATCGCCGGGACAGGGAAAATAGCAATCAGCCCCAGCATTTT; cdr3_aa: CASRHRRDRENSNQPQHF
d_call: -; j_call: TRBJ2-7; clone_size: -; v_call: TRBV20-1; cdr3_nt: TGCAGCCAGGCAGGGAGTGACTACGAGCAGTACTTC; cdr3_aa: CSQAGSDYEQYF
d_call: -; j_call: TRBJ2-1; clone_size: once; v_call: TRBV2; cdr3_nt: TGTGCCAGCAGGGGTAGATACAATGAGCAGTTCTTT; cdr3_aa: CASRGRYNEQFF
d_call: -; j_call: TRBJ1-6; clone_size: many; v_call: TRBV23-1; cdr3_nt: TGCGCCAGCATGGGCGGGAATTCACCCCTCCACTTT; cdr3_aa: CASMGGNSPLHF